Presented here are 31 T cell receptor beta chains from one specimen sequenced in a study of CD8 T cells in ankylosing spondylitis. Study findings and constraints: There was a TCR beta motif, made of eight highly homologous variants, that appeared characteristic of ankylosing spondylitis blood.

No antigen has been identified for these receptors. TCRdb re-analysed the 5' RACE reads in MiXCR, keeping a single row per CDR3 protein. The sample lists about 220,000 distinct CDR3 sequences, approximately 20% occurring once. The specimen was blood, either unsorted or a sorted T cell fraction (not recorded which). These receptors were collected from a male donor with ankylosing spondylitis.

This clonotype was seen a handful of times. The CDR3 nucleotides are TGTGCCAGCAGTCACCTAGCGTTAACCAAGGAGACCCAGTACTTC. Its protein is CASSHLALTKETQYF. This sequence joins TRBV6-5 and TRBJ2-5, with D maybe TRBD2 (6 bases). Germline values: CDR1 MNHEY, CDR2 SVGAGI. The V end lost 5 bases, the J end lost 5 bases, and 18 bases lay between the germline ends. This CDR3 has 15 residues.

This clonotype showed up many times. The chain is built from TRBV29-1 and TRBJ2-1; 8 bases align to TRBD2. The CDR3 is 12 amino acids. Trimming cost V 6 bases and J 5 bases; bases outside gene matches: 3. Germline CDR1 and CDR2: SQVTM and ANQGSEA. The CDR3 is CSVGLVHNEQFF. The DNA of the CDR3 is TGCAGCGTGGGACTAGTCCACAATGAGCAGTTCTTC.

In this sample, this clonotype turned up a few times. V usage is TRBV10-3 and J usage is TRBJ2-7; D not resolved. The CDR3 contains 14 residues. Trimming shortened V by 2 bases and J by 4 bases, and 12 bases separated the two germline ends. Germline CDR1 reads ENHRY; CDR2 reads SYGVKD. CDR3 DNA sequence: TGTGCCATCAGTGAGGGGGATTCAGGATACGAGCAGTACTTC. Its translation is CAISEGDSGYEQYF.

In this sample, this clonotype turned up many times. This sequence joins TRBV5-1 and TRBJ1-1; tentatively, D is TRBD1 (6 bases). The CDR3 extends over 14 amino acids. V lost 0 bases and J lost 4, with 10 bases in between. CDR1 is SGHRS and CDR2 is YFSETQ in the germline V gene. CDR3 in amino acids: CASSLEGDVTEAFF. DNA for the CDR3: TGCGCCAGCAGCTTGGAGGGGGATGTCACTGAAGCTTTCTTT.

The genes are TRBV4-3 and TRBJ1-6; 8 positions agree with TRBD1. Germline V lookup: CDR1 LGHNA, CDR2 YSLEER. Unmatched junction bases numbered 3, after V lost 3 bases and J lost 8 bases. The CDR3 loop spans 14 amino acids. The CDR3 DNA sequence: TGCGCCAGCAGCCAGGACAGGGAGTATTCACCCCTCCACTTT. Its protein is CASSQDREYSPLHF.

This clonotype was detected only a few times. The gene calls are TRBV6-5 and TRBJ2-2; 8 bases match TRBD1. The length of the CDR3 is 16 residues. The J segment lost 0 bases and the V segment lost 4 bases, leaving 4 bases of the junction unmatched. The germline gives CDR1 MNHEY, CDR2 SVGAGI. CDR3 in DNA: TGTGCCAGCAGTTCGGACAGGGCCTCGAACACCGGGGAGCTGTTTTTT. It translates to CASSSDRASNTGELFF.

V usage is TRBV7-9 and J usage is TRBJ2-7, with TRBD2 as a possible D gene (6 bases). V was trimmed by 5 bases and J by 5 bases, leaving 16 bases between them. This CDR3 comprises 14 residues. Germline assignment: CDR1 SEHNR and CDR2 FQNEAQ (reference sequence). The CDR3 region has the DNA TGTGCCAGCAGCCCAACTAGCTTTAACGACGAGCAGTACTTC. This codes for CASSPTSFNDEQYF. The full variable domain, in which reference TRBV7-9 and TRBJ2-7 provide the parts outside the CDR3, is DTGVSQNPRHKITKRGQNVTFRCDPISEHNRLYWYRQTLGQGPEFLTYFQNEAQLEKSRLLSDRFSAERPKGSFSTLEIQRTEQGDSAMYLCASSPTSFNDEQYFGPGTRLTVT.

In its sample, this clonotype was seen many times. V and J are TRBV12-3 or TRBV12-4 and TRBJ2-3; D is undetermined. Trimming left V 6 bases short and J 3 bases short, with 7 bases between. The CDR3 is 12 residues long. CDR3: CASRSITDTQYF. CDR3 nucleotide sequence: TGTGCCAGCAGGTCTATTACAGATACGCAGTATTTT.

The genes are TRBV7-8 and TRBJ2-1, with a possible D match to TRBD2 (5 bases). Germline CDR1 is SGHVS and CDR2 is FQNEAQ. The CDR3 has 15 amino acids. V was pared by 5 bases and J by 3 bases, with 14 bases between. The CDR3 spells CASSLEGVLYNEQFF. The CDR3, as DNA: TGTGCCAGCAGCCTAGAGGGAGTTCTCTACAATGAGCAGTTCTTC.

The CDR3 sequence: CASSLVGGEGGYTF. CDR3 bases: TGTGCCAGCAGCTTAGTGGGGGGGGAAGGAGGCTACACCTTC. V gene TRBV7-2 combines with J gene TRBJ1-2, with D maybe TRBD1 (5 bases). The V and J ends lost 1 base and 8 bases respectively, with 14 bases between them. Germline CDR1 SGHTA, CDR2 FQGNSA. The CDR3 runs 14 residues. Variable domain in full (rest from reference TRBV7-2 and TRBJ1-2): GAGVSQSPSNKVTEKGKDVELRCDPISGHTALYWYRQSLGQGLEFLIYFQGNSAPDKSGLPSDRFSAERTGGSVSTLTIQRTQQEDSAVYLCASSLVGGEGGYTFGSGTRLTVV.

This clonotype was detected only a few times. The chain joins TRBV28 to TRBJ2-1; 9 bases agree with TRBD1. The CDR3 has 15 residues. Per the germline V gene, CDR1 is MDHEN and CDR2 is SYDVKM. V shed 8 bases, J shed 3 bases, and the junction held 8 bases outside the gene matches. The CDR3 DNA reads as TGTGCCAGCGACCAGACAGGGGGAGGCTACAATGAGCAGTTCTTC. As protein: CASDQTGGGYNEQFF.

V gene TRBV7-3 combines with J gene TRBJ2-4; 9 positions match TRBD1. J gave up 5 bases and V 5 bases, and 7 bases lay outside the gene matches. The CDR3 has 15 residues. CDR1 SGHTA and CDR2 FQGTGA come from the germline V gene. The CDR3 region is CASSKGQGGENIQYF. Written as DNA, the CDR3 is TGTGCCAGCAGCAAGGGACAGGGAGGGGAAAACATTCAGTACTTC.

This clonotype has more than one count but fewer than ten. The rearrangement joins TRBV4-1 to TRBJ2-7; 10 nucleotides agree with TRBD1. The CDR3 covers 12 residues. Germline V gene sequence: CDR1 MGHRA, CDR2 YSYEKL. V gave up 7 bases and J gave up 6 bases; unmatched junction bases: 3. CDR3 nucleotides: TGCGCCAGCACAGGACAGGGGGGCGAGCAGTACTTC. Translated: CASTGQGGEQYF.

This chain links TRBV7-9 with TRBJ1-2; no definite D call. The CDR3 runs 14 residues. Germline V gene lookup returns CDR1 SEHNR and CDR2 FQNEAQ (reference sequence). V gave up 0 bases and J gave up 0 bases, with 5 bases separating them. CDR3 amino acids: CASSLAYTNYGYTF. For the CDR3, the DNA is TGTGCCAGCAGCTTAGCGTACACTAACTATGGCTACACCTTC.

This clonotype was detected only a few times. The CDR3 sequence: CASSQGLAVTYEQYF. The CDR3 DNA follows: TGCGCCAGCAGCCAAGGACTAGCGGTAACCTACGAGCAGTACTTC. The rearrangement links TRBV4-1 to TRBJ2-7; 9 bases match TRBD2. Germline values: CDR1 MGHRA, CDR2 YSYEKL. Losses at the gene ends were 1 base for V and 2 bases for J; bases not matched to a gene: 3. The CDR3 covers 15 residues.

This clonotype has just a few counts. CDR3 loop: CASSWLTGFGDEQYF. CDR3 coding DNA: TGCGCCAGCAGCTGGCTGACAGGGTTTGGGGACGAGCAGTACTTC. The chain is built from TRBV5-1 and TRBJ2-7, with TRBD1 identical over 7 bases. The CDR3 runs to 15 residues. V trimming: 3 bases; J trimming: 5 bases; junction bases outside the gene matches: 11. Germline CDR1 reads SGHRS; CDR2 reads YFSETQ.

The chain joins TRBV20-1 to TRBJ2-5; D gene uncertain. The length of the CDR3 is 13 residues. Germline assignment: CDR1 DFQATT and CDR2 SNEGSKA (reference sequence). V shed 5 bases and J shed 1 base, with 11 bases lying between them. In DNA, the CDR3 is TGCAGTGCTCCCTCACCGGTCCAAGAGACCCAGTACTTC. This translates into CSAPSPVQETQYF.

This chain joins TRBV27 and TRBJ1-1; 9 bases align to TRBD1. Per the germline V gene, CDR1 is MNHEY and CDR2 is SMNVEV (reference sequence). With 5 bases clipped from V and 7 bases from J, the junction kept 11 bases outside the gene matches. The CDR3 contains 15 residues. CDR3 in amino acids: CASSRGQGRASEAFF. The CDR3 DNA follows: TGTGCCAGCAGTCGTGGACAGGGGCGCGCAAGTGAAGCTTTCTTT.

The CDR3 region is CSVLAIGDRAYNEQFF. As DNA, the CDR3 is TGCAGCGTCCTCGCGATCGGCGACAGGGCCTACAATGAGCAGTTCTTC. The V and J genes are TRBV29-1 and TRBJ2-1; TRBD1 aligns across 7 bases. Germline assignment: CDR1 SQVTM and CDR2 ANQGSEA. The ends lost 6 bases at V and 2 bases at J; junction bases unmatched: 13. The CDR3 loop spans 16 amino acids.

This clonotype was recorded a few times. The CDR3 DNA sequence: TGTGCCAGCAGCCCCCTGGGGGTCTACAATGAGCAGTTCTTC. Translating gives CASSPLGVYNEQFF. The chain combines TRBV7-6 with TRBJ2-1; D is possibly TRBD1 or TRBD2 (5 bases each). Looked up from germline, CDR1 is SGHVS and CDR2 is FNYEAQ. This CDR3 comprises 14 residues. The V gene lost 5 bases and the J gene lost 3 bases, with 11 bases spanning the gap.

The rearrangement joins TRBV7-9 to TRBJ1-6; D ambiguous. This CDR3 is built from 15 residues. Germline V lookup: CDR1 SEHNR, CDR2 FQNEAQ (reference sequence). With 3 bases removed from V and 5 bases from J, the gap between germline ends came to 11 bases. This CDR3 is CASSFVDLDNSPLHF. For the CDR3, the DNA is TGTGCCAGCAGCTTCGTTGATCTGGATAATTCACCCCTCCACTTT.

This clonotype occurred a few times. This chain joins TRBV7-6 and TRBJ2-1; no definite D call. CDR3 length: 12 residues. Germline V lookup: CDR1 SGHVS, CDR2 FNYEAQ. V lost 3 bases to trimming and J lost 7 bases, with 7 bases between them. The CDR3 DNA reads TGTGCCAGCAGCTTGGAAAGGAATGAGCAGTTCTTC. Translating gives CASSLERNEQFF.

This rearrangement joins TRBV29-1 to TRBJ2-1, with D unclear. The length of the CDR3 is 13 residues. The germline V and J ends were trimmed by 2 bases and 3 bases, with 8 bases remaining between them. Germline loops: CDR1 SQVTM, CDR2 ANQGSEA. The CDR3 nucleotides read TGCAGCGTTGAACCCCAGTACTACAATGAGCAGTTCTTC. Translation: CSVEPQYYNEQFF.

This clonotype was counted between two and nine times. In DNA, the CDR3 is TGTGCCAGCACCGGGCCTCCGGGAGAGACCCAGTACTTC. As protein: CASTGPPGETQYF. The rearrangement joins TRBV25-1 to TRBJ2-5, with D uncertain. CDR3 length: 13 residues. The V and J ends lost 7 bases and 4 bases respectively, with 13 bases between them. Germline values: CDR1 MGHDK, CDR2 SYGVNS.

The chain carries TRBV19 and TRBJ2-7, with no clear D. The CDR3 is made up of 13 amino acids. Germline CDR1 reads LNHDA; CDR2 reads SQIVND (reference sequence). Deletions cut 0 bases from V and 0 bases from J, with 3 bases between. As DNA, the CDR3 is TGTGCCAGTAGTATAGACGCCTCCTACGAGCAGTACTTC. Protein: CASSIDASYEQYF.

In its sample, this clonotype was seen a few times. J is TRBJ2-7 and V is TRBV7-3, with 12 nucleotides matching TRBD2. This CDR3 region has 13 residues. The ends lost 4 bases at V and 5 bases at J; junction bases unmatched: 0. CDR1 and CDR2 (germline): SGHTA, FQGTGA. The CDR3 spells CASSSSGGDEQYF. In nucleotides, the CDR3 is TGTGCCAGCAGCTCTAGCGGGGGGGACGAGCAGTACTTC.

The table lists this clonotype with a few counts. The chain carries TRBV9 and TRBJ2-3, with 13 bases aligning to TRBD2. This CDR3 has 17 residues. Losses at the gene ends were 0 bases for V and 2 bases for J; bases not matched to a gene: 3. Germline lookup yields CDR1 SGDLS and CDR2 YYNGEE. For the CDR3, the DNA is TGTGCCAGCAGCGTAGCGGGACTAGCGGGGCCCACAGATACGCAGTATTTT. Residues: CASSVAGLAGPTDTQYF.

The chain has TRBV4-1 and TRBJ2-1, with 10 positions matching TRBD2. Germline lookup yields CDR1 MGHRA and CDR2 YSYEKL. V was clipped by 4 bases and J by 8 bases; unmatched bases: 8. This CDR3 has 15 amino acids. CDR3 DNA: TGCGCCAGCAGCCCGGGGACTAGCGCGGGCGATGAGCAGTTCTTC. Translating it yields CASSPGTSAGDEQFF.

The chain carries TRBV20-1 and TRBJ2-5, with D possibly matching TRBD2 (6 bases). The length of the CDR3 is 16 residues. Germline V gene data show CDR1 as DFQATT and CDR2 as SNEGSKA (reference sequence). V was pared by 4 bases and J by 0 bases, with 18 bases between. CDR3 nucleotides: TGCAGTGCTAAAACCTTCTGGGGGGTCCACCAAGAGACCCAGTACTTC. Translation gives CSAKTFWGVHQETQYF.

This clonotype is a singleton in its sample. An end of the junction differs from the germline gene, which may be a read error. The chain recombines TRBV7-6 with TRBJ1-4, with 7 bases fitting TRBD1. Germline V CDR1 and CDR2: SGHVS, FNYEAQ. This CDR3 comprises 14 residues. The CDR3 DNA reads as TGTGCCAGCAGCCCCGCAGGGGGGAATGAAAAACTGCTTTTT. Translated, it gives CASSPAGGNEKLLF.

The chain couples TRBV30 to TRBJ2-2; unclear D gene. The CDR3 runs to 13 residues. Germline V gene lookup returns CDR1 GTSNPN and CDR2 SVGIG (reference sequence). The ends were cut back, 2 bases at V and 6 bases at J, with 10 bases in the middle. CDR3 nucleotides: TGTGCCTGGAGTTCCTATATCCCCGGGGAGCTGTTTTTT. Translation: CAWSSYIPGELFF.